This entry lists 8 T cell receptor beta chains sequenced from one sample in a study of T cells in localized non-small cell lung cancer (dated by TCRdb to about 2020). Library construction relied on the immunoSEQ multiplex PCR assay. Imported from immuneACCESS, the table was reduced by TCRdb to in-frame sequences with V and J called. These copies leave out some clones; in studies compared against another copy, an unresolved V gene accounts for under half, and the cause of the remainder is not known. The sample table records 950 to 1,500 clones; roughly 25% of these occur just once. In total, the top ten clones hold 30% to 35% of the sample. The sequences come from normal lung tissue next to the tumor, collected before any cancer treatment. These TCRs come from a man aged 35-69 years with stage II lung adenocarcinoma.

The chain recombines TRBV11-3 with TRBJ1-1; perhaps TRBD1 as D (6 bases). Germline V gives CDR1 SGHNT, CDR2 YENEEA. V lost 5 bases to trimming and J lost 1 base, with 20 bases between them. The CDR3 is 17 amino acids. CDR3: CASSLRERTGSNTEAFF. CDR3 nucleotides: TGTGCCAGCAGCCTGAGGGAAAGAACAGGGTCGAACACTGAAGCTTTCTTT. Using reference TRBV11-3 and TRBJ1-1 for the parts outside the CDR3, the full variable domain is EAGVVQSPRYKIIEKKQPVAFWCNPISGHNTLYWYLQNLGQGPELLIRYENEEAVDDSQLPKDRFSAERLKGVDSTLKIQPAELGDSAVYLCASSLRERTGSNTEAFFGQGTRLTVV.

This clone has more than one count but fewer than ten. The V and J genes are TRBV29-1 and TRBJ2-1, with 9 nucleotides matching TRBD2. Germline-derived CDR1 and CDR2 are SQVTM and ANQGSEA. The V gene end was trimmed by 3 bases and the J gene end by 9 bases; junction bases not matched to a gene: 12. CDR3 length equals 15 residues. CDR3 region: CSVDTGASGETEQFF. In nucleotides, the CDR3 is TGCAGCGTTGATACCGGGGCTAGCGGGGAAACTGAGCAGTTCTTC.

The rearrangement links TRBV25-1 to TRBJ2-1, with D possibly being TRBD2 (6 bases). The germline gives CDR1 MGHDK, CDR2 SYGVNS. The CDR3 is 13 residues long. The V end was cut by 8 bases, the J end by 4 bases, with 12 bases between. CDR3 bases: TGTGCCAGCCGGAAAGGAGGGTACAATGAGCAGTTCTTC. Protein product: CASRKGGYNEQFF.

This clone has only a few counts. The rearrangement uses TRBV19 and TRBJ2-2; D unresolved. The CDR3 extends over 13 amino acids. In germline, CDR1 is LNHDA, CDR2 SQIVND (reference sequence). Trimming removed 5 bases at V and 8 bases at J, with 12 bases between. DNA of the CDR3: TGTGCCAGTAGTCCCGGGCCCCGTGGGGAGCTGTTTTTT. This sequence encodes CASSPGPRGELFF.

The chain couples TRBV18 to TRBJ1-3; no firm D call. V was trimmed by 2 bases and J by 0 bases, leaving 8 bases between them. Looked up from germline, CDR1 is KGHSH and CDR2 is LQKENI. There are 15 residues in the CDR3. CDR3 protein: CASSPGHSSGNTIYF. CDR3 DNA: TGTGCCAGCTCACCAGGGCACAGCTCTGGAAACACCATATATTTT.

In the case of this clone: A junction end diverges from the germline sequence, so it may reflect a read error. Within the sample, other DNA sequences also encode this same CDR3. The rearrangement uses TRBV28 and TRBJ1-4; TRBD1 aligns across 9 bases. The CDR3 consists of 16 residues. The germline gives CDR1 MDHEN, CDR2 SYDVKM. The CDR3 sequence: CASSQDRGTTNEKLFF. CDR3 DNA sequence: TGTGCCAGCAGCCAGGACAGGGGAACAACTAATGAAAAATTGTTTTTT.

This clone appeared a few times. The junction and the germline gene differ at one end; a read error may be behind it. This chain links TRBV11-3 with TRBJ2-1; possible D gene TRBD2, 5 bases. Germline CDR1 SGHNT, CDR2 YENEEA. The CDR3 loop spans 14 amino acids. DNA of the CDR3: TGTGCCAGCAACTTAGATCACCGGGGCAATGAGCAGTTCTTC. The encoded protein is CASNLDHRGNEQFF. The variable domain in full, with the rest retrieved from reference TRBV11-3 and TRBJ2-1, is EAGVVQSPRYKIIEKKQPVAFWCNPISGHNTLYWYLQNLGQGPELLIRYENEEAVDDSQLPKDRFSAERLKGVDSTLKIQPAELGDSAVYLCASNLDHRGNEQFFGPGTRLTVL.

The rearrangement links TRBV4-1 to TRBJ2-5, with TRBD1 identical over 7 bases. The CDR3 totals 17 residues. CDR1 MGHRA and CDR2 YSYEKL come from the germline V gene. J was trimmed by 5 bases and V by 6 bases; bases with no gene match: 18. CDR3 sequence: CASSPTQTGYEGETQYF. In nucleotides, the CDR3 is TGCGCCAGCAGTCCGACCCAGACAGGGTATGAGGGTGAGACCCAGTACTTC.